The clone carrying this T cell receptor beta chain has a single count. Antigen specificity is unknown. V gave up 6 bases and J gave up 1 base, with 17 bases separating them. The CDR3 length is 16 residues. Looked up from germline, CDR1 is SGHKS and CDR2 is YYEKEE (reference sequence). TCRdb's copy holds only in-frame clones and misses some; the assay was immunoSEQ multiplex PCR. The repertoire holds about 76,000 clones, with around 90% as singletons. This specimen belongs to a study of OX40 agonist ivuxolimab in advanced cancers. At the level of the study: The patients' treatment was ivuxolimab, an agonistic anti-OX40 (CD134) antibody. Averaging about 60 years in age, with a range of 23 to 79, the cohort was about 85% male. Notes on the study in general: The authors did not determine the antigen specificity of the expanded peripheral T cells.

The study sampled blood at baseline, cycle 4 day 1, and cycle 7 day 1. The source material was CD4+ or CD8+ T cells sorted from blood, sampled in a trial of the OX40 agonist ivuxolimab. The V and J genes are TRBV5-5 and TRBJ2-1; D assignment may be TRBD1 or TRBD2 (5 bases each). The TCR originated in an adult with an advanced solid tumor such as melanoma, head and neck, liver or kidney cancer. CDR3 region: CASTHRGGPSYNEQFF. The CDR3 region has the DNA TGTGCCAGCACTCACCGGGGCGGCCCATCCTACAATGAGCAGTTCTTC.